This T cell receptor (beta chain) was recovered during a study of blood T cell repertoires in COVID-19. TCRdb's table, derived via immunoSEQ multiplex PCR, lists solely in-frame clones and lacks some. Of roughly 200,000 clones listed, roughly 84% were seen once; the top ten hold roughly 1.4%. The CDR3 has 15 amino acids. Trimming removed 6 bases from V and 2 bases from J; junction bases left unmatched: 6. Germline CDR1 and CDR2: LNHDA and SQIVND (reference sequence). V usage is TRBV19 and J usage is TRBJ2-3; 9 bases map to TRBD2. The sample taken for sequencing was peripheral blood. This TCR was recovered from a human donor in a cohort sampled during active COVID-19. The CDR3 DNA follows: TGTGCCAGTAGGATCCGCGGGGGGGACACAGATACGCAGTATTTT. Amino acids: CASRIRGGDTDTQYF.